The 9 T cell receptor beta chains below all came from one sample that was sequenced in a study of shared clonotypes between healthy human individuals. Assay: immunoSEQ multiplex PCR; the TCRdb copy retains only in-frame clones and omits some. The sample has some 2.4 million clones, roughly 93% seen once; the top ten hold approximately 0.36%. The sequenced sample was naive CD4+ T cells from PBMCs. Documented subset: CD45RA+ positively selected. All receptors come from a young man in good health. Some clones in this sample may be carry-over from other donors' samples.

The chain employs TRBV4-1 and TRBJ2-1; 10 nucleotides align to TRBD1. V was pared by 0 bases and J by 8 bases, with 4 bases of the junction left unmatched. Germline V gene sequence: CDR1 MGHRA, CDR2 YSYEKL. The CDR3 has 15 residues. The CDR3 DNA reads as TGCGCCAGCAGCCAAGATAGACAGGGGGCCCATGAGCAGTTCTTC. It translates to CASSQDRQGAHEQFF.

The genes are TRBV9 and TRBJ1-3, with D hard to call. Trimming removed 4 bases from V and 4 bases from J, with 9 bases in between. Germline V gene lookup returns CDR1 SGDLS and CDR2 YYNGEE. This CDR3 spans 13 amino acids. The CDR3 here is CASSPDGGNTIYF. In DNA form, the CDR3 reads TGTGCCAGCAGCCCGGACGGGGGAAACACCATATATTTT.

In the case of this clone: Other DNA sequences of this sample code for an identical CDR3. The rearrangement links TRBV28 to TRBJ1-2; TRBD1 might be the D (5 bases). From germline, CDR1 is MDHEN and CDR2 SYDVKM. This CDR3 region has 13 residues. The V end was cut by 8 bases, the J end by 6 bases, with 16 bases between. This chain's CDR3 is CASLSQGRDGYTF. Here the CDR3 DNA reads TGTGCCAGCCTCTCTCAGGGCAGGGATGGCTACACCTTC.

This chain joins TRBV6-1 and TRBJ1-5, with D possibly TRBD1 on 5 matching bases. Germline assignment: CDR1 MNHNS and CDR2 SASEGT. V shed 3 bases and J shed 6 bases, with 18 bases lying between them. This CDR3 spans 16 amino acids. The CDR3 coding sequence is TGTGCCAGCAGTGATGTACAGGTTGGGCTCGGTCAGCCCCAGCATTTT. This codes for CASSDVQVGLGQPQHF.

As for this clone: Other nucleotide sequences in the sample specify the same CDR3. V gene TRBV18 combines with J gene TRBJ1-5, with D hard to call. Germline CDR1 reads KGHSH; CDR2 reads LQKENI. V was clipped by 2 bases and J by 2 bases, with 4 bases between them. This CDR3 is 13 amino acids long. The CDR3 protein is CASSPAGNQPQHF. The CDR3 region has the DNA TGTGCCAGCTCACCAGCGGGCAATCAGCCCCAGCATTTT.

This chain links TRBV18 with TRBJ1-5; 9 nucleotides align to TRBD1. The V segment lost 5 bases and the J segment 6 bases; nucleotides outside the gene matches: 11. The CDR3 has 16 amino acids. From germline, CDR1 is KGHSH and CDR2 LQKENI. CDR3 in amino acids: CASSFLGQGQGQPQHF. DNA for the CDR3: TGTGCCAGCTCATTCTTGGGACAGGGACAAGGTCAGCCCCAGCATTTT.

The rearrangement links TRBV29-1 to TRBJ2-2; D possibly corresponds to TRBD1 (5 bases). The CDR3 covers 13 residues. Germline V gives CDR1 SQVTM, CDR2 ANQGSEA. The germline V and J ends were trimmed by 4 bases and 7 bases, with 13 bases remaining between them. The CDR3 protein is CSVGAGPGGELFF. CDR3 bases: TGCAGCGTTGGGGCAGGGCCCGGCGGGGAGCTGTTTTTT.

The chain has TRBV15 and TRBJ2-2; D is perhaps TRBD1 (6 bases). CDR1 is LNHNV, CDR2 YYDKDF, per germline (reference sequence). Trimming left V 3 bases short and J 4 bases short, with 21 bases between. This CDR3 comprises 18 residues. CDR3 protein: CATSSRDQGYRGTGELFF. The CDR3 DNA reads as TGTGCCACCAGCAGCCGAGACCAGGGGTATCGCGGCACCGGGGAGCTGTTTTTT.

This clone has a handful of counts. The chain uses TRBV28 and TRBJ1-1, with 7 nucleotides matching TRBD1. The trim removed 4 bases at V and 4 bases at J, leaving 12 bases unmatched. The CDR3 covers 16 residues. The germline CDR1 and CDR2 sequences are MDHEN and SYDVKM. The CDR3 reads CASSSILTGRATEAFF. The CDR3 bases are TGTGCCAGCAGTTCGATCTTGACAGGGAGGGCCACTGAAGCTTTCTTT.